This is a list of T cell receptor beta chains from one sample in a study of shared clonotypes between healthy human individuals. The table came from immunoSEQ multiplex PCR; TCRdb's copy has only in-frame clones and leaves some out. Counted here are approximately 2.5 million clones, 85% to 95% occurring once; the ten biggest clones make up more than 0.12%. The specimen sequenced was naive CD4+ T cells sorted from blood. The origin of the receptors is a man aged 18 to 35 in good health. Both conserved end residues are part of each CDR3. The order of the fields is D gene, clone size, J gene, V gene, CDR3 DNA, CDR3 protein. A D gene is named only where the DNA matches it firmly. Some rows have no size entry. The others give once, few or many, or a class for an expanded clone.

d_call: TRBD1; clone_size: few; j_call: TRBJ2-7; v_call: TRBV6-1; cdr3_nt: TGTGCCAGCAGTGCTCGACAGGGGATTGTCGACGAGCAGTACTTC; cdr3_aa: CASSARQGIVDEQYF
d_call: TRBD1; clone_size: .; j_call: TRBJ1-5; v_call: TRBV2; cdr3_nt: TGTGCCAGCAGACCGGGACAGGGTACCAGGCAGCCCCAGCATTTT; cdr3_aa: CASRPGQGTRQPQHF
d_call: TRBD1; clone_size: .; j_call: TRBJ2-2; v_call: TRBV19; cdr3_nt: TGTGCCAGTAGTATTCATGGTCCGGGACAGGCCCTTACTCGCACCGGGGAGCTGTTTTTT; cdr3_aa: CASSIHGPGQALTRTGELFF
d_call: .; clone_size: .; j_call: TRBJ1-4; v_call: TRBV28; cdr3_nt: TGTGCCAGCAGTCTGGCTGCAACTAATGAAAAACTGTTTTTT; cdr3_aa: CASSLAATNEKLFF
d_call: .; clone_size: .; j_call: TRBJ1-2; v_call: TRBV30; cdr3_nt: TGTGCCTGGAGCGGAACGACGGGGGGCGGCTACACCTTC; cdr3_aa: CAWSGTTGGGYTF
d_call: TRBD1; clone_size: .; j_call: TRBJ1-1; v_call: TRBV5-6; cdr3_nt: TGTGCCAGCAGCTTGTACGACAGGGACGGTGAAGCTTTCTTT; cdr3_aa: CASSLYDRDGEAFF
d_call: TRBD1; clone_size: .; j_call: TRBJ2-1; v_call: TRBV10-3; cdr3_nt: TGTGCCATCAGATGGGGACAGGGGGACTACAATGAGCAGTTCTTC; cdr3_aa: CAIRWGQGDYNEQFF
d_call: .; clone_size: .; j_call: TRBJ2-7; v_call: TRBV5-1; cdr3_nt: TGCGCCAGCAGCACGGGACCTAAGAGCTCCTACGAGCAGTACTTC; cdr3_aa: CASSTGPKSSYEQYF
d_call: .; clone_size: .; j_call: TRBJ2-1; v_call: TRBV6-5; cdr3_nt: TGTGCCAGCAGTTACAGGTTGGGTGCAAGTGAGCAGTTCTTC; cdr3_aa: CASSYRLGASEQFF
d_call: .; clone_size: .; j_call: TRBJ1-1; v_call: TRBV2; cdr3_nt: TGTGCCAGCAGTGTTCGGGGAGAAGCTTTCTTT; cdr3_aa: CASSVRGEAFF
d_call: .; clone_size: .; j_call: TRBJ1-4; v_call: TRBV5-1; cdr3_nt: TGCGCCAGCAGCCCAGGGTTGGCGAATGAAAAACTGTTTTTT; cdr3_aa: CASSPGLANEKLFF
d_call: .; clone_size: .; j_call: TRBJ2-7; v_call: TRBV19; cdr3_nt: TGTGCCAGTAGTATAGGAAGAGGACAGCCCTACGAGCAGTACTTC; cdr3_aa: CASSIGRGQPYEQYF
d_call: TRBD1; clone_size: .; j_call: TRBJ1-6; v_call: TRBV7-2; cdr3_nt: TGTGCCAGCAGCTTTAGGGGACAGGGATATTCACCCCTCCACTTT; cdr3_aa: CASSFRGQGYSPLHF
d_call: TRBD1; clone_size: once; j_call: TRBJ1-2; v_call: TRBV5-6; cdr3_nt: TGTGCCAGCAGCCTCGACAGGGTCTATGGCTACACCTTC; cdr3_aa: CASSLDRVYGYTF
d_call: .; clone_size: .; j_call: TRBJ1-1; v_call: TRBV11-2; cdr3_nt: TGTGCCAGCAGCTTAGAGAGGAACACTGAAGCTTTCTTT; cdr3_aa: CASSLERNTEAFF
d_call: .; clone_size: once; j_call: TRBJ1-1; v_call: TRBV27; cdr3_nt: TGTGCCAGCAGTCTTCAGGGGCGCGGAACTGAAGCTTTCTTT; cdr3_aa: CASSLQGRGTEAFF
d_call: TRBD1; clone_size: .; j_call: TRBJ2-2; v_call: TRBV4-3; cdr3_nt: TGCGCCAGCAGCCAAGATCAGGGACGGACAGGGACCATTCACACCGGGGAGCTGTTTTTT; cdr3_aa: CASSQDQGRTGTIHTGELFF
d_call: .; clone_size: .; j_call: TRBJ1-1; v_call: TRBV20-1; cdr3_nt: TGCAGTGCAATCAGAGACACTGAAGCTTTCTTT; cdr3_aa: CSAIRDTEAFF
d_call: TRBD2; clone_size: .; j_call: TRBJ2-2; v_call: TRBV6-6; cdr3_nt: TGTGCCAGCACCGACGGGGGGTTGGACACCGGGGAGCTGTTTTTT; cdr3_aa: CASTDGGLDTGELFF
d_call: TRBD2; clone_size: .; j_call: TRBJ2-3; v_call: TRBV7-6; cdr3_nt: TGTGCCAGCAGCCCGGGACTAGCGGCGACTAGCACAGATACGCAGTATTTT; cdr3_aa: CASSPGLAATSTDTQYF
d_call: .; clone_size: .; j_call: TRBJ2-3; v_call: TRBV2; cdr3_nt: TGTGCCAGCAGTGGTAGGGCCTCTAGCACAGATACGCAGTATTTT; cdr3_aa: CASSGRASSTDTQYF
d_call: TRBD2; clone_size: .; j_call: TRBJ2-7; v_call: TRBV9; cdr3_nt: TGTGCCAGCAGCGCCCTTTGGACTAGCGGAGGAGGCGAGCAGTACTTC; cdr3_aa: CASSALWTSGGGEQYF
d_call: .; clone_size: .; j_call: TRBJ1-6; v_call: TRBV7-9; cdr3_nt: TGTGCCAGCAGCTCGGGACAAGATAATTCACCCCTCCACTTT; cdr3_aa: CASSSGQDNSPLHF
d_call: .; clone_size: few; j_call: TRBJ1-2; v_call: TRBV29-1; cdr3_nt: TGCAGCCTCCGGGACGGAGACTATGGCTACACCTTC; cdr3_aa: CSLRDGDYGYTF
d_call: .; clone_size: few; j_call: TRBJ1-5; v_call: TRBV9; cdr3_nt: TGTGCCAGCAGCGTAGGGGGAATTCAGCCCCAGCATTTT; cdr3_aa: CASSVGGIQPQHF
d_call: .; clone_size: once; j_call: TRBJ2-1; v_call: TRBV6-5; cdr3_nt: TGTGCCAGCAGTTACTCGATCTTTGATGAGCAGTTCTTC; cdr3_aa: CASSYSIFDEQFF
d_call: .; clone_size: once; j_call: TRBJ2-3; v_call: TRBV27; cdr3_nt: TGTGCCAGCAGTTCGTGGGGCAGCACAGATACGCAGTATTTT; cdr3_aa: CASSSWGSTDTQYF
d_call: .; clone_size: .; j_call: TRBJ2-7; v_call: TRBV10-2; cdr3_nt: TGCGCCAGCAGGGGGGCCGGGGGCGCAGTGAACGAGCAGTACTTC; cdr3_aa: CASRGAGGAVNEQYF
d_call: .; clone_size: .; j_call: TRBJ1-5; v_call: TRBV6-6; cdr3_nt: TGTGCCAGCAGTTACGAGTTGGTGGGGCCCCAGCATTTT; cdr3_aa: CASSYELVGPQHF
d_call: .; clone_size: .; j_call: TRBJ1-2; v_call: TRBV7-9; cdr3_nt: TGTGCCAGCAGCCGCGAGGGTTCCGGCTACACCTTC; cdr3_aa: CASSREGSGYTF
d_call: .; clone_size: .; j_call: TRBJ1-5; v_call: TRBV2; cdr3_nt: TGTGCCAGTACCCGGGGCCTCAATCAGCCCCAGCATTTT; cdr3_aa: CASTRGLNQPQHF
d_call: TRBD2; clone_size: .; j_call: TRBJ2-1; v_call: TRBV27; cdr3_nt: TGTGCCAGCAGTTTATCCGGAACTAGCGGCTACAATGAGCAGTTCTTC; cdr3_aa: CASSLSGTSGYNEQFF
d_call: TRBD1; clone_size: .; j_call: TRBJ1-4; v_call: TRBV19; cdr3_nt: TGTGCCAGTATTCGGACAGGAGGAAATGAAAAACTGTTTTTT; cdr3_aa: CASIRTGGNEKLFF
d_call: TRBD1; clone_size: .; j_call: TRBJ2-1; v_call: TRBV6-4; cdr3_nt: TGTGCCAGCAGCACAGGACAGGGGGCATACAATGAGCAGTTCTTC; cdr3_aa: CASSTGQGAYNEQFF
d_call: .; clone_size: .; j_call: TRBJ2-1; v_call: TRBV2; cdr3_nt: TGTGCCAGCAGTGGCAGAGGGGACAATGAGCAGTTCTTC; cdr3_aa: CASSGRGDNEQFF
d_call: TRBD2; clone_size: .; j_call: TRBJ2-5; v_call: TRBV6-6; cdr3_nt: TGTGCCAGCAGTCCCTCGGGGGGTTGGCAAGAGACCCAGTACTTC; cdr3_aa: CASSPSGGWQETQYF
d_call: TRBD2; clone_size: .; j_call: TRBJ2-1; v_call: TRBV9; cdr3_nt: TGTGCCAGCAGCCCCCCTTCCGGGACTAGCGGGGTCAATGAGCAGTTCTTC; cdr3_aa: CASSPPSGTSGVNEQFF